The rows below give T cell receptor beta chains drawn from one sample of a study of cytomegalovirus exposure and HLA in healthy donors. Sequenced by immunoSEQ multiplex PCR; TCRdb stores in-frame clones only, minus some. In total, the table holds about 88,000 clones. Sequencing input: PBMCs. Receptors were obtained from a girl aged 5-17 years in good health and CMV-seropositive. Each CDR3 is given with its conserved first and last residue. Each record gives: V gene, J gene, D gene, CDR3 DNA, CDR3 protein. The D gene is left open where the match is weak.

v_call: TRBV13
j_call: TRBJ2-7
d_call: TRBD2
cdr3_nt: TGTGCCAGCAGCTCCGGGGAGGGGACCTACGAGCAGTACTTC
cdr3_aa: CASSSGEGTYEQYF

v_call: TRBV13
j_call: TRBJ2-2
d_call: -
cdr3_nt: TGTGCCAGCAGCTTTAGCACCGAAGACGGGGAGCTGTTTTTT
cdr3_aa: CASSFSTEDGELFF

v_call: TRBV5-5
j_call: TRBJ2-2
d_call: -
cdr3_nt: TGTGCCAGCAGCTTGTTATTTAACACCGGGGAGCTGTTTTTT
cdr3_aa: CASSLLFNTGELFF

v_call: TRBV6-5
j_call: TRBJ2-1
d_call: -
cdr3_nt: TGTGCCAGCAGTCCCGGGACATACTACAATGAGCAGTTCTTC
cdr3_aa: CASSPGTYYNEQFF

v_call: TRBV18
j_call: TRBJ2-3
d_call: TRBD2
cdr3_nt: TGTGCCAGCTCACCAGGAGGTGGGAGCAGCGGGGGGGCAGATACGCAGTATTTT
cdr3_aa: CASSPGGGSSGGADTQYF

v_call: TRBV18
j_call: TRBJ2-7
d_call: TRBD2
cdr3_nt: TGTGCCAGCTCACCCACCCGAGGTAGCGGGGGGGCCTCCGAGCAGTACTTC
cdr3_aa: CASSPTRGSGGASEQYF

v_call: TRBV6-5
j_call: TRBJ1-2
d_call: -
cdr3_nt: TGTGCCAGCAGAAGCGGGGCTAACTATGGCTACACCTTC
cdr3_aa: CASRSGANYGYTF

v_call: TRBV5-1
j_call: TRBJ2-1
d_call: TRBD1
cdr3_nt: TGCGCCAGCAGGGGCGGGACAGGGCCGTACAATGAGCAGTTCTTC
cdr3_aa: CASRGGTGPYNEQFF

v_call: TRBV9
j_call: TRBJ1-1
d_call: -
cdr3_nt: TGTGCCAGCAGCCCTGGGGGGGACACTGAAGCTTTCTTT
cdr3_aa: CASSPGGDTEAFF

v_call: TRBV6-1
j_call: TRBJ1-5
d_call: -
cdr3_nt: TGTGCCAGCAGTGCTATATCAGGGTATAGCAATCAGCCCCAGCATTTT
cdr3_aa: CASSAISGYSNQPQHF

v_call: TRBV5-1
j_call: TRBJ2-1
d_call: TRBD1
cdr3_nt: TGCGCCAGCAGGAGGTGGGGGACAGCTAACAATGAGCAGTTCTTC
cdr3_aa: CASRRWGTANNEQFF

v_call: TRBV5-1
j_call: TRBJ2-5
d_call: -
cdr3_nt: TGCGCCACGAGATCGGGCCTCTCGGGGGAGACCCAGTACTTC
cdr3_aa: CATRSGLSGETQYF

v_call: TRBV11-2
j_call: TRBJ2-7
d_call: -
cdr3_nt: TGTGCCAGCAGCTTAGTCACAGGGCCCAACGAGCAGTACTTC
cdr3_aa: CASSLVTGPNEQYF

v_call: TRBV28
j_call: TRBJ2-3
d_call: -
cdr3_nt: TGTGCCAGCAGTTTATTCGCGGATACGCAGTATTTT
cdr3_aa: CASSLFADTQYF

v_call: TRBV14
j_call: TRBJ2-1
d_call: TRBD2
cdr3_nt: TGTGCCAGCAGCCAAAGACTAGCGGTAAACAATGAGCAGTTCTTC
cdr3_aa: CASSQRLAVNNEQFF

v_call: TRBV4-1
j_call: TRBJ1-2
d_call: -
cdr3_nt: TGCGCCAGCAGCCAAGATACGGGATCCGGCTATGGCTACACCTTC
cdr3_aa: CASSQDTGSGYGYTF

v_call: TRBV5-1
j_call: TRBJ2-1
d_call: TRBD2
cdr3_nt: TGCGCCAGCGGCCAGAGCGGGGGGGCCCCATACAATGAGCAGTTCTTC
cdr3_aa: CASGQSGGAPYNEQFF

v_call: TRBV18
j_call: TRBJ2-3
d_call: -
cdr3_nt: TGTGCCAGCTCATATACTATCAGCACAGATACGCAGTATTTT
cdr3_aa: CASSYTISTDTQYF

v_call: TRBV28
j_call: TRBJ1-5
d_call: TRBD1
cdr3_nt: TGTGCCAGCACGCTAAGGACAGGTTATAGCAATCAGCCCCAGCATTTT
cdr3_aa: CASTLRTGYSNQPQHF

v_call: TRBV4-1
j_call: TRBJ2-5
d_call: TRBD2
cdr3_nt: TGCGCCAGCAGCCTCCAAGCCGCGGGGGGCCGGGAGACCCAGTACTTC
cdr3_aa: CASSLQAAGGRETQYF

v_call: TRBV7-2
j_call: TRBJ1-1
d_call: TRBD1
cdr3_nt: TGTGCCAGCAGCTATAAAGGACAGGGGGCTGAAGCTTTCTTT
cdr3_aa: CASSYKGQGAEAFF

v_call: TRBV6-1
j_call: TRBJ1-2
d_call: -
cdr3_nt: TGTGCCAGCACCTGGTCGGTGGAGGATGGCTACACCTTC
cdr3_aa: CASTWSVEDGYTF

v_call: TRBV2
j_call: TRBJ2-2
d_call: TRBD2
cdr3_nt: TGTGCCAGCACCCCCCGCGGGGGGGCAGCTGGGGAGCTGTTTTTT
cdr3_aa: CASTPRGGAAGELFF

v_call: TRBV9
j_call: TRBJ2-3
d_call: TRBD2
cdr3_nt: TGTGCCAGCAGCCCTTACCCGATTAGCGGGGAGATATATTTT
cdr3_aa: CASSPYPISGEIYF

v_call: TRBV7-2
j_call: TRBJ1-1
d_call: -
cdr3_nt: TGTGCCAGCAGCTTACAGAACACTGAAGCTTTCTTT
cdr3_aa: CASSLQNTEAFF

v_call: TRBV12-5
j_call: TRBJ2-2
d_call: -
cdr3_nt: TGTGCTAGTGGTTTGGTAATCTGGACATCGAACACCGGGGAGCTGTTTTTT
cdr3_aa: CASGLVIWTSNTGELFF

v_call: TRBV4-1
j_call: TRBJ1-4
d_call: TRBD1
cdr3_nt: TGCGCCAGCAGCCCCACTCCGGACAGGGATGAAAAACTGTTTTTT
cdr3_aa: CASSPTPDRDEKLFF

v_call: TRBV7-2
j_call: TRBJ2-3
d_call: -
cdr3_nt: TGTGCCAGCAGCTTAGTGACCGGGGGGCCGGATCAGTATTTT
cdr3_aa: CASSLVTGGPDQYF

v_call: TRBV4-1
j_call: TRBJ1-1
d_call: -
cdr3_nt: TGCGCCAGCAGCCAAGAATTAGGGGTCGCCACTGAAGCTTTCTTT
cdr3_aa: CASSQELGVATEAFF

v_call: TRBV11-2
j_call: TRBJ1-6
d_call: -
cdr3_nt: TGTGCCAGCAGCCATTCAGGTGGACCCCTCCACTTT
cdr3_aa: CASSHSGGPLHF

v_call: TRBV7-9
j_call: TRBJ1-3
d_call: TRBD1
cdr3_nt: TGTGCCAGCAGTTTTTACGACAGGGTGGCTGGAAACACCATATATTTT
cdr3_aa: CASSFYDRVAGNTIYF

v_call: TRBV19
j_call: TRBJ1-1
d_call: -
cdr3_nt: TGTGCCAGTAGTATAGGACTGAGAACTGAAGCTTTCTTT
cdr3_aa: CASSIGLRTEAFF

v_call: TRBV5-5
j_call: TRBJ2-7
d_call: TRBD1
cdr3_nt: TGTGCCAGCAGCCTTTCTTCAGGGGGCGGGCAGTACTTC
cdr3_aa: CASSLSSGGGQYF

v_call: TRBV7-9
j_call: TRBJ1-1
d_call: -
cdr3_nt: TGTGCCAGCAGCCTAAATCAGGGAGGAGGCACTGAAGCTTTCTTT
cdr3_aa: CASSLNQGGGTEAFF

v_call: TRBV5-6
j_call: TRBJ2-1
d_call: TRBD2
cdr3_nt: TGTGCCAGCAGCTTGGGTCGGACTAGCAAAGGGAGTGAGCAGTTCTTC
cdr3_aa: CASSLGRTSKGSEQFF

v_call: TRBV28
j_call: TRBJ1-2
d_call: TRBD1
cdr3_nt: TGTGCCAGCACTACAGGGGGCTATGGCTACACCTTC
cdr3_aa: CASTTGGYGYTF

v_call: TRBV19
j_call: TRBJ1-2
d_call: -
cdr3_nt: TGTGCCAGTAGTAAGGTGGGAGACAGGTTGAACTATGGCTACACCTTC
cdr3_aa: CASSKVGDRLNYGYTF

v_call: TRBV9
j_call: TRBJ1-1
d_call: -
cdr3_nt: TGTGCCAGCAGCGTAGGGGCGGGGTTGAACACTGAAGCTTTCTTT
cdr3_aa: CASSVGAGLNTEAFF

v_call: TRBV6-5
j_call: TRBJ2-4
d_call: -
cdr3_nt: TGTGCCAGCAGTCCCCCCGGGGGGCGGGACATTCAGTACTTC
cdr3_aa: CASSPPGGRDIQYF

v_call: TRBV6-5
j_call: TRBJ1-4
d_call: -
cdr3_nt: TGTGCCAGCAGTTCGAGTTTGGTTGAAAAACTGTTTTTT
cdr3_aa: CASSSSLVEKLFF